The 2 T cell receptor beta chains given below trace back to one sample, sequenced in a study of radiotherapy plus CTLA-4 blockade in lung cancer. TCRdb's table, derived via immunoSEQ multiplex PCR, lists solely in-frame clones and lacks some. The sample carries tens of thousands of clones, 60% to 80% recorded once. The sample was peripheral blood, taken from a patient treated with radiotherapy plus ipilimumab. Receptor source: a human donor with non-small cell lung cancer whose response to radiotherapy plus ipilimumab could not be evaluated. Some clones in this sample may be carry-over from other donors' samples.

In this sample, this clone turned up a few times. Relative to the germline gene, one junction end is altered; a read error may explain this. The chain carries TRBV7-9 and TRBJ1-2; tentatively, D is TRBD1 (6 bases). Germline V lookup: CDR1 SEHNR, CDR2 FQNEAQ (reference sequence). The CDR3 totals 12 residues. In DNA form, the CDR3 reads TGTGCCAGCAGCCTAGCAGGGGATGGCTACACCTTC. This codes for CASSLAGDGYTF.

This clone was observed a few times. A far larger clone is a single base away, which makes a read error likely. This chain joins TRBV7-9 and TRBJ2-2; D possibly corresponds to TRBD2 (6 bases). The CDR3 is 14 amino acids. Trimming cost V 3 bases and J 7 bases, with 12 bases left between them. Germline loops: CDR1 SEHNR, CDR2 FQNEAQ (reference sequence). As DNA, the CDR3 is TGTGCCAGCAGCTTGGAGGGGCGCGACGGGGAGCTGTTTTTT. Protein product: CASSLEGRDGELFF.